This TCR beta chain was captured in a study of shared clonotypes between healthy human individuals. Study outcomes and limitations: Naive subsets, compared against memory subsets, generally had larger estimated richness values.

The study ran the assay at deep level. Once extracted for a subset, genomic DNA was divided evenly among several immunoSEQ plates. Replicate PCRs for sorted subsets used approximately 220 ng DNA; this equaled 25,000 to 30,000 T cell genomes. This table comes from immunoSEQ multiplex PCR, and its TCRdb copy is limited to in-frame clones, with some not included. The sample consists of over 2 million clones, about 95% of them appearing once. This CDR3 contains 13 residues. V gave up 3 bases and J gave up 7 bases, with 12 bases separating them. Germline V gene lookup returns CDR1 SEHNR and CDR2 FQNEAQ (reference sequence). Concerning this clone: Its antigen is still unknown.

Naive CD8 cells comprised CD45RO-negative, CCR7-positively selected cells, excluding terminally differentiated effector memory CD45RA+ cells. This chain connects TRBV7-9 to TRBJ1-1; no firm D call. Sequencing input: naive CD8+ T cells sorted from blood. The receptor's source is a man younger than 35 in good health. In DNA, the CDR3 is TGTGCCAGCAGCTTCCCCGGACGTGGTGAAGCTTTCTTT. This encodes CASSFPGRGEAFF.